One sample yielded the 2 T cell receptor beta chains listed below, sequenced in a study of breast tumors, draining lymph nodes, adjacent tissues. TCRdb re-analysed the multiplex PCR reads in MiXCR, keeping a single row per CDR3 protein. The sample lists about 35,000 distinct CDR3 sequences, around a third seen once, with about 11% in the top ten. The sequenced sample consisted of breast tumor tissue. The receptors were gathered from a female donor with breast cancer. Some clones in this sample may be carry-over from other donors' samples.

CDR3 coding DNA: TGCAGTGCCCTCGGACAGGGAAGCTCTGGGGCCAACGTCCTGACTTTC. Translation gives CSALGQGSSGANVLTF. The V call is TRBV20-1, the J call TRBJ2-6, with 8 nucleotides matching TRBD1. V trimming: 6 bases; J trimming: 0 bases; junction bases outside the gene matches: 7. Germline lookup yields CDR1 DFQATT and CDR2 SNEGSKA (reference sequence). The CDR3 has 16 amino acids.

This clonotype showed up many times. J is TRBJ2-7 and V is TRBV6-2 or TRBV6-3, with 9 bases lining up with TRBD1. The germline gives CDR1 MNHEY, CDR2 SVGEGT. This CDR3 is 15 amino acids long. V trimming: 11 bases; J trimming: 4 bases; junction bases outside the gene matches: 15. CDR3 in amino acids: CAASPGGQGRYEQYF. In DNA form, the CDR3 reads TGTGCCGCCTCACCGGGGGGACAGGGACGTTACGAGCAGTACTTC.